The rows below give T cell receptor beta chains drawn from one sample of a study of patients and donors after allogeneic stem cell transplantation. TCRdb redid the calling of the RT-PCR reads with MiXCR, one entry per CDR3 protein. The sample yields 150,000 or so distinct CDR3 sequences, about a quarter seen once. The sequenced sample consisted of blood, either unsorted or a sorted T cell fraction (not recorded which). Receptors originate from a human donor who was either an allogeneic HSCT recipient or a stem cell or donor lymphocyte infusion donor (not recorded which). It is not recorded whose cells these are; they may come from a transplant donor. Both conserved end residues are part of each CDR3. D genes are given only for firm matches. Clone size appears in some rows only: once, few, many, or a class for an expanded clone.

>TRBV12-3/TRBV12-4|-|many|TRBJ1-1
TGTGCCAGCAGTTTTCCCTTCCGGGGGACTGAAGCTTTCTTT
CASSFPFRGTEAFF
>TRBV29-1|-|many|TRBJ1-4
TGCAGCGTTGGGGTCGTTTCCAATGAAAAACTGTTTTTT
CSVGVVSNEKLFF
>TRBV7-8|-|-|TRBJ1-2
TGTGCCAGCAGCTTATTGCAGTCGGATGGCTACACCTTC
CASSLLQSDGYTF
>TRBV9|-|-|TRBJ1-3
TGTGCCAGCAGCGTAGCAGGGACTGGAAACATCATATATTTT
CASSVAGTGNIIYF
>TRBV9|-|-|TRBJ2-7
TGTGCCAGCAGCCCGGACTTGGGAAACTACGAGCAGTACTTC
CASSPDLGNYEQYF
>TRBV27|-|few|TRBJ1-2
TGTGCCAGCAGTTTTCAGGGCCGAAGCTATGGCTACACCTTC
CASSFQGRSYGYTF
>TRBV5-1|TRBD1|-|TRBJ2-7
TGCGCCAGCAGCTCTCGGGACAGGGTATCGTCGCAGTACTTC
CASSSRDRVSSQYF
>TRBV7-3|TRBD1|-|TRBJ1-2
TGTGCCAGCAGCAAATCTGGGGACAGGCAGGAATATGGCTACACCTTC
CASSKSGDRQEYGYTF
>TRBV29-1|TRBD1|few|TRBJ1-2
TGCAGCGTGGGGGGGACAGGGGTTGCAAACTATGGCTACACCTTC
CSVGGTGVANYGYTF
>TRBV11-2|TRBD1|-|TRBJ2-1
TGTGCCAGCAGCTTAGATAATGAGGGACAGGGAGATCCGTTCTTC
CASSLDNEGQGDPFF
>TRBV29-1|TRBD2|-|TRBJ2-3
TGCAGCGTTGGGGGAATTGGTAGCGGGAGCGAGTATTTT
CSVGGIGSGSEYF
>TRBV5-1|TRBD1|-|TRBJ1-5
TGCGCCAGCAGCAGGGAGGGGGCTTTCAATCAGCTCCAGCATTTT
CASSREGAFNQLQHF
>TRBV5-1|-|-|TRBJ1-2
TGCGCCAGCAGCTTTGGCCCCGGGCAGATGGTCTATGGCTACACCTTC
CASSFGPGQMVYGYTF
>TRBV6-6|TRBD1|-|TRBJ1-2
TGTGCCAGCACCGGACAGGAGAACTATGGCTACACCTTC
CASTGQENYGYTF
>TRBV3-1|-|-|TRBJ1-6
TGTGCCAGCTGGTCGGCTGGGAATAATTCACCCCTCCACTTT
CASWSAGNNSPLHF
>TRBV20-1|TRBD2|-|TRBJ2-1
TGCAGTGCTCGACTAGCGGGGTCCTACAATGAGCAGTTCTTC
CSARLAGSYNEQFF
>TRBV29-1|TRBD1|-|TRBJ2-7
TGCAGCGTTGCTGACGGGGACAGAATCTACGAGCAGTACTTC
CSVADGDRIYEQYF
>TRBV13|TRBD1|-|TRBJ2-5
TGTGCCAGCAGCTCCCGGACAGGGGTCTGGGAGACCCAGTACTTC
CASSSRTGVWETQYF
>TRBV4-2|-|-|TRBJ2-1
TGTGCCAGCAGCCAAGATGTGCTGGCGTCTGAGCAGTTCTTC
CASSQDVLASEQFF
>TRBV7-2|TRBD2|-|TRBJ2-3
TGTGCCAGCAGCCCCGGGGGGGATACGCAGTATTTT
CASSPGGDTQYF
>TRBV20-1|-|-|TRBJ1-4
TGCAGTGCTCCCCTCTCCCAGGGAATCTCAACTAATGAAAAACTGTTTTTT
CSAPLSQGISTNEKLFF
>TRBV5-8|TRBD1|few|TRBJ1-2
TGTGCCAGCAGCGCGGACAGGGCCAACTATGGCTACACCTTC
CASSADRANYGYTF
>TRBV7-6|TRBD1|-|TRBJ1-3
TGTGCCAGCAGCTTACCTGGGACAGCTGGAAACACCATATATTTT
CASSLPGTAGNTIYF
>TRBV20-1|TRBD1|-|TRBJ1-5
TGCAGTGCTAGCGGACCGGGACAGGGTTACCCCCATGGGCAGCCCCAGCATTTT
CSASGPGQGYPHGQPQHF
>TRBV7-9|-|-|TRBJ1-4
TGTGCCAGCAGTGACCTTTGGACAGCCGAAAAACTGTTTTTT
CASSDLWTAEKLFF
>TRBV4-1|-|-|TRBJ1-1
TGCGCCAGCAGCCTCAGGAAAGGGCGAAGGGTGAACACTGAAGCTTTCTTT
CASSLRKGRRVNTEAFF
>TRBV7-9|TRBD2|-|TRBJ2-1
TGTGCCAGCCCTACAGCGGGAGTGGGGAATGAGCAGTTCTTC
CASPTAGVGNEQFF
>TRBV20-1|-|-|TRBJ1-5
TGCAGTGCCCTGGGGACGGTGAATCAGCCCCAGCATTTT
CSALGTVNQPQHF
>TRBV6-4|TRBD1|few|TRBJ1-1
TGTGCCAGCAGAATTGACAGGGGCAACACTGAAGCTTTCTTT
CASRIDRGNTEAFF
>TRBV12-3/TRBV12-4|-|-|TRBJ2-1
TGTGCCAGCAGACTCGATACAGGTTACAATGAGCAGTTCTTC
CASRLDTGYNEQFF
>TRBV12-3/TRBV12-4|TRBD1|few|TRBJ2-5
TGTGCCAGCAGTCCCGGGACAGCCATCCAAGAGACCCAGTACTTC
CASSPGTAIQETQYF
>TRBV6-2/TRBV6-3|-|-|TRBJ1-1
TGTGCCAGCAGTTACGGCGTGGGGAACACTGAAGCTTTCTTT
CASSYGVGNTEAFF
>TRBV4-1|-|few|TRBJ2-7
TGCGCCAGCAGCCAAGACAGGAAAAACGAGCAGTACTTC
CASSQDRKNEQYF
>TRBV18|TRBD1|-|TRBJ1-1
TGTGCCAGCTCAAGGGGAGCTACAGGGGCGATGAACACTGAAGCTTTCTTT
CASSRGATGAMNTEAFF
>TRBV20-1|-|-|TRBJ2-7
TGCAGTGCTAACAGACTCCTACCACCCTACGAGCAGTACTTC
CSANRLLPPYEQYF
>TRBV5-1|-|-|TRBJ2-1
TGCGCCAGCACGCAGGCAGACTCCTACAATGAGCAGTTCTTC
CASTQADSYNEQFF
>TRBV10-3|-|-|TRBJ1-5
TGTGCCATCAACGGATACACCAATCAGCCCCAGCATTTT
CAINGYTNQPQHF